A selection of T cell receptor beta chains follows, all from one sample in a study of tumour-infiltrating T cells in Burkitt lymphoma. Method: immunoSEQ multiplex PCR; TCRdb's copy keeps in-frame clones and lacks some. The sample has 5,000 to 7,000 clones; 8% to 10% are singletons. The sample taken for sequencing was tumor tissue. The receptors originated from a human donor with diffuse large B-cell lymphoma. CDR3s include the opening cysteine and the closing phenylalanine or tryptophan. A D gene is named only where the DNA matches it firmly. Clone size is not always given. Where it is, it says once, few, many or a class for expanded clones.

clone size: NA; J gene: TRBJ1-2; V gene: TRBV18; D gene: NA; CDR3 DNA: TGTGCCAGCTCGCTTCCTGTAACAGGGAGGAGAGGCTACACCTTC; CDR3 protein: CASSLPVTGRRGYTF
clone size: NA; J gene: TRBJ1-4; V gene: TRBV5-1; D gene: NA; CDR3 DNA: TGCGCCAGCAGCCCCTTAGGGGAGGTTAATGAAAAACTGTTTTTT; CDR3 protein: CASSPLGEVNEKLFF
clone size: NA; J gene: TRBJ1-5; V gene: TRBV4-1; D gene: NA; CDR3 DNA: TGCGCCAGCAGCTCCCACGACAACTCCAATCAGCCCCAGCATTTT; CDR3 protein: CASSSHDNSNQPQHF
clone size: NA; J gene: TRBJ2-5; V gene: TRBV15; D gene: TRBD2; CDR3 DNA: TGTGCCACCAGCAGGAGGCGGGGGGGCCAACAAGAGACCCAGTACTTC; CDR3 protein: CATSRRRGGQQETQYF
clone size: few; J gene: TRBJ1-2; V gene: TRBV27; D gene: NA; CDR3 DNA: TGTGCCAGCAGTTTATCGAATCTGGCCGCCCATGGCTACACCTTC; CDR3 protein: CASSLSNLAAHGYTF
clone size: NA; J gene: TRBJ2-3; V gene: TRBV5-6; D gene: NA; CDR3 DNA: TGTGCCAGCAGCTTGTACGAAGATACGCAGTATTTT; CDR3 protein: CASSLYEDTQYF
clone size: NA; J gene: TRBJ1-6; V gene: TRBV4-1; D gene: TRBD1; CDR3 DNA: TGCGCCAGCAGCCAAGTGGACAGGTTTTCACCCCTCCACTTT; CDR3 protein: CASSQVDRFSPLHF
clone size: few; J gene: TRBJ1-3; V gene: TRBV5-1; D gene: NA; CDR3 DNA: TGCGCCAGCAGCTTGAGGTCCCCTCGGGACACCATATATTTT; CDR3 protein: CASSLRSPRDTIYF
clone size: few; J gene: TRBJ1-1; V gene: TRBV19; D gene: NA; CDR3 DNA: TGTGCCAGTAGTACCGGGGTTAGTTATGAAGCTTTCTTT; CDR3 protein: CASSTGVSYEAFF
clone size: few; J gene: TRBJ1-6; V gene: TRBV6-6; D gene: NA; CDR3 DNA: TGTGCCAGCAGTTTGGGTCCGGGCATAGGGAGTTCACCCCTCCACTTT; CDR3 protein: CASSLGPGIGSSPLHF
clone size: NA; J gene: TRBJ2-7; V gene: TRBV6-6; D gene: NA; CDR3 DNA: TGTGCCAGCAGTTACTCCACCTACGAGCAGTACTTC; CDR3 protein: CASSYSTYEQYF
clone size: few; J gene: TRBJ1-2; V gene: TRBV11-2; D gene: NA; CDR3 DNA: TGTGCCAGCAGCCTAGGGTTCTACTACTTCCCTAACTATGGCTACACCTTC; CDR3 protein: CASSLGFYYFPNYGYTF
clone size: NA; J gene: TRBJ1-2; V gene: TRBV6-5; D gene: TRBD1; CDR3 DNA: TGTGCCAGCAGGCCCCTACAGGGGGCATGGGGCTACACCTTC; CDR3 protein: CASRPLQGAWGYTF
clone size: few; J gene: TRBJ1-2; V gene: TRBV4-3; D gene: NA; CDR3 DNA: TGCGCCAGCAGCCACGGCTCCGGGACCTATGGCTACACCTTC; CDR3 protein: CASSHGSGTYGYTF